Presented here are 3 T cell receptor beta chains from one specimen sequenced in a study of shared clonotypes between healthy human individuals. Data came from immunoSEQ multiplex PCR; TCRdb stores just in-frame clones and leaves some out. The sample yields about 600,000 clones, 97% seen once. Sequences were obtained from naive CD4+ T cells sorted from blood. Indicated subset: CD45RA+ positively selected. Receptor source: a woman aged 25 to 39 in good health.

The J gene is TRBJ1-3, the V gene TRBV21-1. TRBV21-1 has pseudogene status. CDR3 length equals 17 residues. CDR3 residues: CASSKGSGLRSGNTIYF. CDR3 nucleotides: TGTGCCAGCAGCAAAGGGTCGGGACTCCGCTCTGGAAACACCATATATTTT.

This chain connects TRBV7-9 to TRBJ2-1, with 11 bases lining up with TRBD2. From germline, CDR1 is SEHNR and CDR2 FQNEAQ (reference sequence). This CDR3 comprises 13 residues. With 10 bases clipped from V and 5 bases from J, the junction kept 4 bases outside the gene matches. The CDR3 region has the DNA TGTGCCACCAGACTAGCGGGGAACAATGAGCAGTTCTTC. Protein product: CATRLAGNNEQFF.

This clone was picked up one time. The chain has TRBV28 and TRBJ2-3; no reliable D call. This CDR3 has 14 residues. V lost 5 bases to trimming and J lost 0 bases, with 9 bases between them. Germline V lookup: CDR1 MDHEN, CDR2 SYDVKM. The CDR3 region is CASSPMGSTDTQYF. The CDR3 nucleotides are TGTGCCAGCAGTCCAATGGGAAGCACAGATACGCAGTATTTT.